This T cell receptor beta chain was sequenced in a study of Ad26.COV2.S vaccination and SARS-CoV-2 variants. Overall study: The Ad26.COV2.S arm of the COV1001 trial was where the donor was placed.

Noted treatment: roughly 19 received Ad26.COV2.S at low or high dose, single or two shots; several received placebo; per-sample allocation not given. It was on day 63 after the first vaccine or placebo injection that samples were taken. In Boston, the donor was an adult between 18-55 years of age. The study used a vaccine consisting of an Ad26 vector that expressed Wuhan-strain SARS-CoV-2 spike. The method was immunoSEQ multiplex PCR; TCRdb's version includes in-frame clones alone and lacks a portion of them. The repertoire includes 400,000 to 450,000 clones, 75% to 95% of them detected once, and 10% to 15% sits in the top ten. The CDR3 loop spans 13 amino acids. Germline V lookup: CDR1 SQVTM, CDR2 ANQGSEA. The V gene lost 3 bases and the J gene lost 6 bases, with 14 bases spanning the gap.

This sequence was found in a person between 18 and 60 years old who received the Ad26.COV2.S COVID-19 vaccine or a placebo. The chain has TRBV29-1 and TRBJ1-1, with D hard to call. Material: peripheral blood, obtained in a trial of Ad26.COV2.S vaccine versus placebo. The CDR3 protein is CSVDRESGSEAFF. DNA of the CDR3: TGCAGCGTTGATAGGGAGTCCGGGTCTGAAGCTTTCTTT.